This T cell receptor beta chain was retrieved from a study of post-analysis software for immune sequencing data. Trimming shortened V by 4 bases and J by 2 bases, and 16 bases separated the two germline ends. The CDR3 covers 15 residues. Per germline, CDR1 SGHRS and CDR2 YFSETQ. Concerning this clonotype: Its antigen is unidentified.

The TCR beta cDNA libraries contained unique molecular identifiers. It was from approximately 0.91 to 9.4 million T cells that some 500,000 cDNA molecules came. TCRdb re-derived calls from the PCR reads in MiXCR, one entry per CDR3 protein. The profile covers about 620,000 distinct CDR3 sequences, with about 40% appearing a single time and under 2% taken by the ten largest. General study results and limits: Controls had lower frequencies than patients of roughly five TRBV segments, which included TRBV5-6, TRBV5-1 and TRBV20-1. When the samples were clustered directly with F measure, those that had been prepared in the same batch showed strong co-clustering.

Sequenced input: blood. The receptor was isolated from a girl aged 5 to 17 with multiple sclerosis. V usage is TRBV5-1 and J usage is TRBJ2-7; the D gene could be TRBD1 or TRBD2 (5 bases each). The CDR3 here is CASSIDGEGAYEQYF. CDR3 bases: TGCGCCAGCAGCATCGACGGGGAAGGGGCCTACGAGCAGTACTTC. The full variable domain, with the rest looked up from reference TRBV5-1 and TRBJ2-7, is KAGVTQTPRYLIKTRGQQVTLSCSPISGHRSVSWYQQTPGQGLQFLFEYFSETQRNKGNFPGRFSGRQFSNSRSEMNVSTLELGDSALYLCASSIDGEGAYEQYFGPGTRLTVT.